One T cell receptor (beta chain) is described in this entry. Clones were read by immunoSEQ multiplex PCR, and TCRdb kept only the in-frame ones, dropping some. The sample has approximately 230,000 clones; 80% to 90% are singletons. Participants, about 18 to 90 years old, spanned fewer than 30 US areas. Each participant's cohort was designated according to participant-reported clinical history. The sample comes from a study of blood T cell repertoires in COVID-19. Turning to the study itself: Both acute and convalescent COVID-19 samples were obtained from the United States, Italy and Spain. Sources were T cells, B-cell-depleted T cells, or PBMCs; the material itself was cDNA or gDNA.

Deletions cut 0 bases from V and 2 bases from J, with 7 bases between. The CDR3 totals 14 residues. CDR1 ENHRY and CDR2 SYGVKD come from the germline V gene. The chain links TRBV10-3 to TRBJ1-1; D unclear. The sequenced material came from PBMCs or T cells enriched from blood (not recorded which). The origin of this receptor is a man between 40 and 49 years old who had recovered from COVID-19. The CDR3 nucleotides read TGTGCCATCAGTGAGTCTGTCAAAAACACTGAAGCTTTCTTT. Translating gives CAISESVKNTEAFF.